One sample yielded the 6 T cell receptor beta chains listed below, sequenced in a study of shared clonotypes between healthy human individuals. The table came from immunoSEQ multiplex PCR; TCRdb's copy has only in-frame clones and leaves some out. This table holds some 2,000,000 clones, over 85% found once. Sequencing used naive CD4+ T cells sorted from blood. Subset given: CD45RA+ positively selected. The origin of the receptors is a man aged 18 to 30 in good health.

V usage is TRBV18 and J usage is TRBJ1-4; the D gene is possibly TRBD1 (5 bases). V dropped 4 bases and J dropped 4 bases, with 13 bases sitting between them. This CDR3 is 15 amino acids long. Per germline, CDR1 KGHSH and CDR2 LQKENI. The CDR3 loop is CASSQRGGSNEKLFF. The CDR3 DNA is TGTGCCAGCTCACAAAGGGGAGGCAGTAATGAAAAACTGTTTTTT.

J is TRBJ2-3 and V is TRBV7-5; the D segment call TRBD2 is taken from the table without a DNA check. TRBV7-5 is reported as a pseudogene. The CDR3 spans 15 residues. CDR3 nucleotide sequence: TGTGCCAGAAGGCCAGGACTAGGAGGCACAGATACGCAGTATTTT. Translating gives CARRPGLGGTDTQYF.

The V gene is TRBV28, the J gene TRBJ2-7, with D perhaps TRBD1 (5 bases). The V gene lost 6 bases and the J gene lost 3 bases, with 15 bases spanning the gap. The CDR3 covers 14 residues. Germline assignment: CDR1 MDHEN and CDR2 SYDVKM. The CDR3 here is CASRGPRHLYEQYF. In nucleotides, the CDR3 is TGTGCCAGCAGGGGGCCGCGACACCTCTACGAGCAGTACTTC.

This sequence joins TRBV4-1 and TRBJ1-1; 10 nucleotides align to TRBD1. Germline CDR1 reads MGHRA; CDR2 reads YSYEKL. V was clipped by 1 base and J by 7 bases; unmatched bases: 6. The CDR3 loop spans 15 amino acids. The CDR3 DNA reads as TGCGCCAGCAGCCAAGGGGACAGGGGCTTACTTGAAGCTTTCTTT. This gives the protein CASSQGDRGLLEAFF.

Here the CDR3 reads CASSEGGAGAIGLDGTQYF. CDR3 bases: TGTGCCAGCAGTGAAGGGGGTGCAGGGGCCATTGGACTAGATGGGACCCAGTACTTC. J is TRBJ2-5 and V is TRBV6-1; D perhaps matches TRBD2 (7 bases). CDR1 MNHNS and CDR2 SASEGT come from the germline V gene. The CDR3 consists of 19 residues. V lost 1 base, J lost 7 bases, and 28 bases lay in between.

The chain is built from TRBV7-9 and TRBJ1-1; D gene unclear. Germline V gene data show CDR1 as SEHNR and CDR2 as FQNEAQ (reference sequence). The CDR3 loop spans 16 amino acids. V lost 3 bases and J 7 bases, leaving 21 bases between the germline ends. CDR3 in amino acids: CASSFVLGTEAGEAFF. The CDR3 coding sequence is TGTGCCAGCAGCTTCGTTCTAGGTACAGAGGCGGGTGAAGCTTTCTTT.